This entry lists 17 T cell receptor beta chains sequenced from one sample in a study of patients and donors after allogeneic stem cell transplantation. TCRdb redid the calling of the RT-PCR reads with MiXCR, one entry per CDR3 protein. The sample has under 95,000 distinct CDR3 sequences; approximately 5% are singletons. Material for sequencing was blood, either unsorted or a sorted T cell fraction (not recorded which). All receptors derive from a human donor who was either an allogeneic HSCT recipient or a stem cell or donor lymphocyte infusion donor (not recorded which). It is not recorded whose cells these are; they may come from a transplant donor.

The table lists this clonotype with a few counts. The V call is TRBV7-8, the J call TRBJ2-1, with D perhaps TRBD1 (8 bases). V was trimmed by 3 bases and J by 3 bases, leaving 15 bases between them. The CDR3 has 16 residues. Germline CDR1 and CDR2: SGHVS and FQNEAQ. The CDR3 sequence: CASSLSTGGVYNEQFF. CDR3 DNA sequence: TGTGCCAGCAGCTTGAGTACAGGGGGGGTCTACAATGAGCAGTTCTTC.

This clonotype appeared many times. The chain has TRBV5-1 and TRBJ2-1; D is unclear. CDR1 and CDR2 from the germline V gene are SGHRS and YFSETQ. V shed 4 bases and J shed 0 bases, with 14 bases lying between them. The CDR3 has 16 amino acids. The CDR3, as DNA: TGCGCCAGCAGCCTAACGACACGGCCCTCCTACAATGAGCAGTTCTTC. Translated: CASSLTTRPSYNEQFF.

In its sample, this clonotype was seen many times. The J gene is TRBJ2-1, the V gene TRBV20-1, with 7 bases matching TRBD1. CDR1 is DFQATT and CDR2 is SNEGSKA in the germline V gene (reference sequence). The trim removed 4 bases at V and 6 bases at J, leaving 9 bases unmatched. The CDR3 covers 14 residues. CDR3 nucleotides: TGCAGTGCTACCGGGACAGAGGAAATCAATGAGCAGTTCTTC. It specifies CSATGTEEINEQFF.

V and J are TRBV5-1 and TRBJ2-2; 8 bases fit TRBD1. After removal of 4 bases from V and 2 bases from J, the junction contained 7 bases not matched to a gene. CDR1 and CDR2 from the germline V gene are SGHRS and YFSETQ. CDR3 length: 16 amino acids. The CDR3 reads CASSIGQGSNTGELFF. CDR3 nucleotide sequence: TGCGCCAGCAGCATCGGACAGGGTAGCAACACCGGGGAGCTGTTTTTT.

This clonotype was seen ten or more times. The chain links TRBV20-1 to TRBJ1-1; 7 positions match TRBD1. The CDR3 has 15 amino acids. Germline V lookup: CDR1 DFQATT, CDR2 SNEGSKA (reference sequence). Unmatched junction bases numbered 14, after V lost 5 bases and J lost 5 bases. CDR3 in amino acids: CSAPRQGGVGTEAFF. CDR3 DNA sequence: TGCAGTGCTCCTAGACAGGGAGGGGTGGGAACTGAAGCTTTCTTT.

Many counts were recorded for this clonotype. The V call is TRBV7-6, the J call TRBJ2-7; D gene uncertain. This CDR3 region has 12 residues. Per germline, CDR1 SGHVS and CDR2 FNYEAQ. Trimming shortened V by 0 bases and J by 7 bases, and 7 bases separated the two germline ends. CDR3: CASSLAFGEQYF. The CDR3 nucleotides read TGTGCCAGCAGCTTAGCCTTTGGGGAGCAGTACTTC.

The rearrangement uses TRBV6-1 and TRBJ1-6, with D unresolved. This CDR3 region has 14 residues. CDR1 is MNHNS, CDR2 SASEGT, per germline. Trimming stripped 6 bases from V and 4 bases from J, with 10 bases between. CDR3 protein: CASRGRVYNSPLHF. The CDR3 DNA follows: TGTGCCAGCAGGGGTAGGGTTTATAATTCACCCCTCCACTTT.

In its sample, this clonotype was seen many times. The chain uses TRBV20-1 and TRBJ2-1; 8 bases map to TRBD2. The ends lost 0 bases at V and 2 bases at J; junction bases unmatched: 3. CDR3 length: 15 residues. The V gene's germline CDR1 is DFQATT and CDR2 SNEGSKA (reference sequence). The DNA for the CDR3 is TGCAGTGCTAGAGATTGGGGACTAGCCTACAATGAGCAGTTCTTC. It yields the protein CSARDWGLAYNEQFF.

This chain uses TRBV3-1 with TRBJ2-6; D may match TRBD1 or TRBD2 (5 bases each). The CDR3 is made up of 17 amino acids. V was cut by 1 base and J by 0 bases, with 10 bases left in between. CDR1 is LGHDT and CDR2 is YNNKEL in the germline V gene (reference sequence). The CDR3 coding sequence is TGTGCCAGCAGCCAAGTGGGACGTCGCTCTGGGGCCAACGTCCTGACTTTC. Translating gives CASSQVGRRSGANVLTF.

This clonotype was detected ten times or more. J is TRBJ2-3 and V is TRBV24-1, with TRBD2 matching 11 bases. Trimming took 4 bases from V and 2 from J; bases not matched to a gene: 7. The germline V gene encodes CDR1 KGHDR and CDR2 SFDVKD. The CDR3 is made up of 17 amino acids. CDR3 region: CATSELGTSGITDTQYF. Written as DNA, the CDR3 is TGTGCCACCAGTGAATTGGGGACTAGCGGAATCACAGATACGCAGTATTTT.

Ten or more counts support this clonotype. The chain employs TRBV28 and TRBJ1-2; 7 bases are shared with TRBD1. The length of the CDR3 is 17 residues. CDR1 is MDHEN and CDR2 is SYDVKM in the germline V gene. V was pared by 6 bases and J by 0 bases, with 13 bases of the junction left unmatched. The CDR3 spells CASSVILPTGPNYGYTF. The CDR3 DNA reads TGTGCCAGCAGCGTAATCCTCCCGACAGGGCCTAACTATGGCTACACCTTC.

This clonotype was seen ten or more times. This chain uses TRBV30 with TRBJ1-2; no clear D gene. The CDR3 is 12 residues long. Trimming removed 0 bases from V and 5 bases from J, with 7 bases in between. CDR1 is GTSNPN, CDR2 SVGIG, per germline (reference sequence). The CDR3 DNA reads TGTGCCTGGAGTGTAGCAGGTTATGGCTACACCTTC. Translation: CAWSVAGYGYTF.

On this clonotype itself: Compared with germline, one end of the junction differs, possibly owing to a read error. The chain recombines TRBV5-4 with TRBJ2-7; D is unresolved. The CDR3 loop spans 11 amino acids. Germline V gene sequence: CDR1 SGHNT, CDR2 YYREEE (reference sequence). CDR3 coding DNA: TGTGCCAGCAGCGTCCGTGAAGAGCAGCACTTC. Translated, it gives CASSVREEQHF.

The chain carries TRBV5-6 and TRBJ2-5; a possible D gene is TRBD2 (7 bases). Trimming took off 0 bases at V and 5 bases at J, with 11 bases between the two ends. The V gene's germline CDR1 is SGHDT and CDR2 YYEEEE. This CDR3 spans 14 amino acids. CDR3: CASSLASGGETQYF. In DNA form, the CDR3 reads TGTGCCAGCAGCTTGGCCTCGGGGGGCGAGACCCAGTACTTC.

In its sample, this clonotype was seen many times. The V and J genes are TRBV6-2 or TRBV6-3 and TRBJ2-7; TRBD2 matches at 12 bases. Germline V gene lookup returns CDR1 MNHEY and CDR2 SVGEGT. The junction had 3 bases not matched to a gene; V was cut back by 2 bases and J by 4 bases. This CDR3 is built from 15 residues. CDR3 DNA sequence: TGTGCCAGCAGTTACCCTGGACTAGCGGGGTACGAGCAGTACTTC. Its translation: CASSYPGLAGYEQYF.

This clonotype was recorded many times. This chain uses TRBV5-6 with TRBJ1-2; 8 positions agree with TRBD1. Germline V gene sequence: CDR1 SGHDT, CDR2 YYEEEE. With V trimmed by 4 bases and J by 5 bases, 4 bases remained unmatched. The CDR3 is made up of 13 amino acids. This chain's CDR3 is CASSPRTGYGYTF. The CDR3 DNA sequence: TGTGCCAGCAGCCCGAGGACAGGGTATGGCTACACCTTC.

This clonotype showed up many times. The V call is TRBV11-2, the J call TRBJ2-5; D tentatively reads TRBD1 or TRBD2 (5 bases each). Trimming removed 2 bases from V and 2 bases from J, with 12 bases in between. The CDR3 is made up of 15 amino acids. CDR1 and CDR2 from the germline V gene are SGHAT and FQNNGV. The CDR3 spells CASSLRGSKQETQYF. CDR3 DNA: TGTGCCAGCAGCTTACGGGGCTCGAAACAAGAGACCCAGTACTTC.